This T cell receptor (beta chain) was captured in a study of graft-versus-host responses after intestinal transplantation. Study at large: Transplants were multivisceral, liver-intestinal, or isolated intestinal. For approximately three years after anti-thymocyte globulin induction, all recipients took tacrolimus and steroids.

The V gene end was trimmed by 11 bases and the J gene end by 4 bases; junction bases not matched to a gene: 3. This CDR3 has 11 amino acids. Germline lookup yields CDR1 MDHEN and CDR2 SYDVKM. A word on this clone: What it binds is not known.

Profiled with immunoSEQ multiplex PCR; TCRdb holds only in-frame clones, not every one. The sample shows 89,000 or so clones, around 83% of them seen only once. The material sequenced was unstimulated CD4+ T cells sorted from spleen or lymph node cells, taken before intestinal transplant. The chain carries TRBV28 and TRBJ2-7; 9 nucleotides align to TRBD1. The receptor comes from a human donor who received an intestinal transplant. The CDR3 region is CASGTGYEQYF. The CDR3 coding sequence is TGTGCCTCCGGGACAGGGTACGAGCAGTACTTC. The entire variable domain, with the rest obtained from reference TRBV28 and TRBJ2-7, is as follows: DVKVTQSSRYLVKRTGEKVFLECVQDMDHENMFWYRQDPGLGLRLIYFSYDVKMKEKGDIPEGYSVSREKKERFSLILESASTNQTSMYLCASGTGYEQYFGPGTRLTVT.